Listed here are 7 T cell receptor beta chains from one sample, sequenced in a study of type 1 regulatory T cells. One entry per CDR3 protein, called by TCRdb with MiXCR from the reads. The sample yields 20,000 to 25,000 distinct CDR3 sequences, approximately 51% seen once. The antigens of these receptors remain unknown. The sequencing input was cultured T cells, either the whole culture or a sorted T cell fraction (not recorded which). The receptor set was obtained from a human donor in good health.

This chain links TRBV5-4 with TRBJ2-5; TRBD2 aligns across 8 bases. This CDR3 comprises 14 residues. CDR1 and CDR2 from the germline V gene are SGHNT and YYREEE (reference sequence). Unmatched junction bases numbered 4, after V lost 5 bases and J lost 1 base. The CDR3 is CASRGGGTQETQYF. As DNA, the CDR3 is TGTGCCAGCAGGGGCGGGGGGACCCAAGAGACCCAGTACTTC.

The chain couples TRBV12-3 or TRBV12-4 to TRBJ1-5, with 7 bases that match TRBD1. Germline trimming cut 5 bases from V and 1 base from J; bases unmatched to any gene: 5. This CDR3 has 15 residues. The CDR3 protein is CASSAGGASNQPQHF. The CDR3 DNA follows: TGTGCCAGCAGTGCAGGGGGTGCGAGCAATCAGCCCCAGCATTTT.

The rearrangement uses TRBV3-1 and TRBJ1-6; TRBD1 aligns across 7 bases. The germline CDR1 and CDR2 sequences are LGHDT and YNNKEL (reference sequence). J lost 9 bases, V lost 6 bases, and 8 bases had no gene match. CDR3 length equals 14 residues. The CDR3 sequence is CASSDRDRVSPLHF. The CDR3 DNA is TGTGCCAGCAGTGACCGGGACAGAGTTTCACCCCTCCACTTT.

By frequency in the sample, this clonotype is medium-sized. This sequence joins TRBV11-2 and TRBJ2-5; TRBD2 agrees at 7 bases. Trimming at V came to 8 bases and at J to 2 bases, leaving 14 bases not matched to a gene. CDR1 is SGHAT, CDR2 FQNNGV, per germline. The CDR3 totals 16 residues. The CDR3 is CASAPGRGSIQETQYF. The CDR3 DNA is TGTGCCAGCGCCCCAGGGCGGGGGAGCATACAAGAGACCCAGTACTTC.

In regard to this clonotype: With a much larger clone just one base away, this may be a read error. Since the CDR3 does not end with the conserved phenylalanine or tryptophan, this likely comes from a read error. The rearrangement uses TRBV7-9 and TRBJ1-2; D remains unclear. This CDR3 is built from 14 residues. V was trimmed by 1 base and J by 8 bases, leaving 14 bases between them. The germline CDR1 and CDR2 sequences are SEHNR and FQNEAQ (reference sequence). CDR3 sequence: CASSLGPSEVGYTL. The CDR3 nucleotides read TGTGCCAGCAGCTTAGGACCTTCCGAGGTGGGCTACACCTTA.

This clonotype is termed medium-sized. V and J are TRBV12-3 or TRBV12-4 and TRBJ2-7, with D possibly being TRBD1 or TRBD2 (5 bases each). The V end lost 4 bases, the J end lost 6 bases, and 10 bases lay between the germline ends. The CDR3 contains 12 residues. CDR3 coding DNA: TGTGCCAGCAGTTGGGACCAAGCCGAGCAGTACTTC. Protein sequence: CASSWDQAEQYF.

This sequence joins TRBV7-2 and TRBJ2-5; 11 nucleotides align to TRBD2. Trimming cost V 3 bases and J 2 bases; bases outside gene matches: 5. The CDR3 runs 16 residues. Germline loops: CDR1 SGHTA, CDR2 FQGNSA. The CDR3 coding sequence is TGTGCCAGCAGCTTGATGCTAGCGGGGGGTCAAGAGACCCAGTACTTC. Its translation: CASSLMLAGGQETQYF.